The entry below gives a single T cell receptor beta chain sequence along with its context. The CDR3 has 11 residues. Between the trimmed V and J ends, which lost 7 bases and 2 bases, there was a span of 6 bases. Germline values: CDR1 SGDLS, CDR2 YYNGEE. This sample was included in a study of control samples from healthy donors and cancer patients. The protocol was immunoSEQ multiplex PCR, while the TCRdb copy is restricted to in-frame clones and leaves out a portion. Of about 150,000 clones in the sample, under 90% were seen once. The genes are TRBV9 and TRBJ1-1, with D tentatively TRBD1 (5 bases). This sequence originates from a man younger than 40 in good health. The sample was blood. CDR3 sequence (DNA): TGTGCCAGCGGGGACAACACTGAAGCTTTCTTT. It translates to CASGDNTEAFF.